Following are 24 T cell receptor beta chains from one sample sequenced in a study of T cell repertoires in cytomegalovirus infection. No antigens are known for them. TCRdb fed the reads into MiXCR, producing one record per CDR3 protein. This table has a few hundred thousand distinct CDR3 sequences, roughly a third appearing once. Here the sequenced sample was cultured PBMCs, taken from culture after CMV antigen stimulation. The receptors were sampled from a human donor in good health (CMV status not recorded). Some clones in this sample may be carry-over from other donors' samples.

The table lists this clonotype with a few counts. The chain employs TRBV7-2 and TRBJ2-7; tentative D call: TRBD1 (6 bases). Germline CDR1 and CDR2: SGHTA and FQGNSA. The CDR3 covers 14 residues. Trimming removed 5 bases at V and 6 bases at J, with 17 bases between. The CDR3 is CASSRSGWDTEQYF. Here the CDR3 DNA reads TGTGCCAGCAGCCGAAGTGGTTGGGACACCGAGCAGTACTTC.

A few counts support this clonotype. CDR3 region: CATSDLPSFQPYEQFF. Written as DNA, the CDR3 is TGTGCCACCAGTGATTTGCCAAGCTTCCAACCATATGAGCAGTTCTTC. The rearrangement joins TRBV24-1 to TRBJ2-1; the D is unclear. The CDR3 has 16 residues. Germline V gives CDR1 KGHDR, CDR2 SFDVKD. V was pared by 0 bases and J by 8 bases, with 16 bases between.

The chain recombines TRBV27 with TRBJ1-4; D is possibly TRBD1 (6 bases). Trimming removed 3 bases from V and 4 bases from J, with 9 bases in between. The length of the CDR3 is 14 residues. Per the germline V gene, CDR1 is MNHEY and CDR2 is SMNVEV (reference sequence). The CDR3 sequence is CASSFSQGNEKLFF. The CDR3 region has the DNA TGTGCCAGCAGTTTTTCACAGGGTAATGAAAAACTGTTTTTT.

This rearrangement joins TRBV27 to TRBJ2-3, with 9 positions matching TRBD2. The CDR3 consists of 15 residues. Trimming cost V 5 bases and J 5 bases; bases outside gene matches: 8. Germline CDR1 is MNHEY and CDR2 is SMNVEV (reference sequence). CDR3 amino acids: CASSPLALAGDTQYF. Written as DNA, the CDR3 is TGTGCCAGCAGTCCCCTCGCACTAGCGGGAGATACGCAGTATTTT.

This clonotype has a count of ten or more. The gene calls are TRBV7-8 and TRBJ1-1, with a tentative D call TRBD1 (5 bases). The CDR3 runs 13 residues. Trimming shortened V by 5 bases and J by 4 bases, and 11 bases separated the two germline ends. The germline CDR1 and CDR2 sequences are SGHVS and FQNEAQ. The CDR3 sequence is CASSLLGVTEAFF. The CDR3 bases are TGTGCCAGCAGCCTCCTGGGGGTCACTGAAGCTTTCTTT.

The chain links TRBV24-1 to TRBJ2-3, with D tentatively TRBD2 (6 bases). The germline V and J ends were trimmed by 4 bases and 3 bases, with 7 bases remaining between them. Germline CDR1 KGHDR, CDR2 SFDVKD. The CDR3 runs to 13 residues. The CDR3, as DNA: TGTGCCACCAGTGAGGGGGGAACAGATACGCAGTATTTT. It is translated as CATSEGGTDTQYF.

As regards this clonotype: One base away lies a much larger clone, so this may be a sequencing read error. The chain combines TRBV12-3 or TRBV12-4 with TRBJ1-1, with TRBD1 matching over 8 bases. CDR3 length equals 15 residues. The CDR3 sequence: CASSPTGVLKTEAFF. CDR3 nucleotides: TGTGCCAGCAGTCCGACAGGGGTTCTGAAAACTGAAGCTTTCTTT.

The chain has TRBV18 and TRBJ1-5, with a weak D call TRBD1 (5 bases). In germline, CDR1 is KGHSH, CDR2 LQKENI. The CDR3 loop spans 16 amino acids. V gave up 6 bases and J gave up 2 bases, with 17 bases separating them. CDR3 nucleotide sequence: TGTGCCAGCTCTCCGGGGGAGCGCCCGGGCAATCAGCCCCAGCATTTT. Translation gives CASSPGERPGNQPQHF.

There are a few counts of this clonotype. This rearrangement joins TRBV28 to TRBJ2-1; 7 bases map to TRBD2. The V gene end was trimmed by 5 bases and the J gene end by 2 bases; junction bases not matched to a gene: 9. The CDR3 covers 16 residues. Germline V gives CDR1 MDHEN, CDR2 SYDVKM. In nucleotides, the CDR3 is TGTGCCAGCAGTCCAGCCTACGCGGGGGCCTACAATGAGCAGTTCTTC. Its protein product is CASSPAYAGAYNEQFF.

The rearrangement joins TRBV11-3 to TRBJ2-1, with D tentatively TRBD1 or TRBD2 (5 bases each). The ends were cut back, 1 base at V and 6 bases at J, with 13 bases in the middle. Germline CDR1 and CDR2: SGHNT and YENEEA. This CDR3 is built from 15 residues. The CDR3 region has the DNA TGTGCCAGCAGCTTAGTGGGGGTCAGGACCAATGAGCAGTTCTTC. Its protein is CASSLVGVRTNEQFF.

Here the CDR3 reads CASGASETQYF. The CDR3 nucleotides read TGTGCCTCCGGGGCGTCGGAGACCCAGTACTTC. The rearrangement links TRBV7-9 to TRBJ2-5; either TRBD1 or TRBD2 may supply D (5 bases each). The germline V and J ends were trimmed by 11 bases and 5 bases, with 12 bases remaining between them. The CDR3 runs 11 residues. Germline loops: CDR1 SEHNR, CDR2 FQNEAQ (reference sequence).

This clonotype was seen a few times. This chain connects TRBV6-6 to TRBJ1-2, with a weak D call TRBD1 (6 bases). The V gene's germline CDR1 is MNHNY and CDR2 SVGAGI (reference sequence). The CDR3 totals 11 residues. V shed 6 bases and J shed 4 bases, with 6 bases lying between them. CDR3 nucleotide sequence: TGTGCCAGCAGACAGGGCTATGGCTACACCTTC. Residues: CASRQGYGYTF.

This chain connects TRBV6-5 to TRBJ1-6; possible D gene TRBD1, 5 bases. V was cut by 7 bases and J by 6 bases, with 16 bases left in between. Germline CDR1 is MNHEY and CDR2 is SVGAGI. This CDR3 is built from 15 residues. The CDR3 DNA sequence: TGTGCCAGCACCCGAACCGGGACGGGTAATTCACCCCTCCACTTT. Translated: CASTRTGTGNSPLHF.

The rearrangement uses TRBV15 and TRBJ2-7; maybe TRBD2 (6 bases). This CDR3 comprises 15 residues. Between the trimmed V and J ends, which lost 0 bases and 5 bases, there was a span of 14 bases. Germline V gives CDR1 LNHNV, CDR2 YYDKDF (reference sequence). For the CDR3, the DNA is TGTGCCACCAGCAGAGATCGCGGGAAACTTAACGAGCAGTACTTC. This encodes CATSRDRGKLNEQYF. The full variable domain, its missing parts supplied by reference TRBV15 and TRBJ2-7, is DAMVIQNPRYQVTQFGKPVTLSCSQTLNHNVMYWYQQKSSQAPKLLFHYYDKDFNNEADTPDNFQSRRPNTSFCFLDIRSPGLGDTAMYLCATSRDRGKLNEQYFGPGTRLTVT.

The V call is TRBV11-3, the J call TRBJ2-3; 7 nucleotides align to TRBD1. V was pared by 4 bases and J by 4 bases, with 5 bases of the junction left unmatched. From germline, CDR1 is SGHNT and CDR2 YENEEA. The CDR3 totals 14 residues. CDR3 in DNA: TGTGCCAGCAGCTCCTACCAGGGGGCAGATACGCAGTATTTT. Encoded protein: CASSSYQGADTQYF.

The chain uses TRBV29-1 and TRBJ2-1; 9 bases are a match to TRBD2. The V segment lost 7 bases and the J segment 8 bases; nucleotides outside the gene matches: 3. The CDR3 has 11 residues. CDR1 is SQVTM and CDR2 is ANQGSEA in the germline V gene. The DNA of the CDR3 is TGCAGCGGTGGACTAGCGTATGAGCAGTTCTTC. Translating it yields CSGGLAYEQFF.

The V and J genes are TRBV18 and TRBJ1-1; 9 bases fit TRBD1. V was clipped by 2 bases and J by 3 bases; unmatched bases: 4. Germline-derived CDR1 and CDR2 are KGHSH and LQKENI. The length of the CDR3 is 15 residues. The chain's CDR3 is CASSPAGTGYTEAFF. The CDR3, as DNA: TGTGCCAGCTCACCAGCCGGGACAGGGTACACTGAAGCTTTCTTT.

This clonotype was counted a few times. The chain is built from TRBV20-1 and TRBJ2-1; TRBD2 matches at 9 bases. Germline assignment: CDR1 DFQATT and CDR2 SNEGSKA (reference sequence). The J segment lost 9 bases and the V segment lost 0 bases, leaving 15 bases of the junction unmatched. CDR3 length: 17 residues. CDR3 residues: CSARDFFGGRALGEQFF. The CDR3 region has the DNA TGCAGTGCTAGAGATTTTTTCGGCGGGAGGGCCTTAGGTGAGCAGTTCTTC.

This clonotype was found a few times. V gene TRBV4-1 combines with J gene TRBJ2-2; D tentatively fits TRBD1 or TRBD2 (6 bases each). Germline assignment: CDR1 MGHRA and CDR2 YSYEKL. This CDR3 is built from 17 residues. V lost 3 bases to trimming and J lost 6 bases, with 20 bases between them. The DNA for the CDR3 is TGCGCCAGCAGCCACCCCGCAAGGAGGAGGGGGGCCGGGGAGCTGTTTTTT. The encoded protein is CASSHPARRRGAGELFF.

The J gene is TRBJ2-7, the V gene TRBV15; 8 bases agree with TRBD1. CDR1 and CDR2 (germline): LNHNV, YYDKDF (reference sequence). Trimming removed 4 bases from V and 6 bases from J; junction bases left unmatched: 5. This CDR3 has 13 amino acids. CDR3: CATSTRTGSEQYF. The CDR3 nucleotides are TGTGCCACCAGCACCCGGACAGGGTCCGAGCAGTACTTC.

The V and J genes are TRBV6-2 or TRBV6-3 and TRBJ1-2; D remains unclear. The germline gives CDR1 MNHEY, CDR2 SVGEGT. The V and J ends lost 7 bases and 4 bases respectively, with 13 bases between them. The CDR3 runs 13 residues. CDR3 bases: TGTGCCAGCACCTTCGGACGGGCCTATGGCTACACCTTC. It yields the protein CASTFGRAYGYTF.

The chain uses TRBV6-1 and TRBJ2-5, with TRBD2 matching over 7 bases. Germline V CDR1 and CDR2: MNHNS, SASEGT. The CDR3 is 15 amino acids. V lost 5 bases and J lost 2; bases outside the gene matches: 8. Here the CDR3 reads CASSPAGAGQETQYF. The CDR3 DNA follows: TGTGCCAGCAGTCCCGCCGGAGCGGGGCAAGAGACCCAGTACTTC.

This clonotype was picked up a small number of times. The CDR3 protein is CASSSSTGSRFTDTQYF. The CDR3 DNA reads TGTGCCAGCAGTTCCTCAACCGGGAGTAGGTTCACAGATACGCAGTATTTT. V and J are TRBV12-3 or TRBV12-4 and TRBJ2-3; possibly TRBD2 for D (6 bases). The ends were cut back, 4 bases at V and 2 bases at J, with 19 bases in the middle. The CDR3 is made up of 17 amino acids.

In its sample, this clonotype was seen a few times. The chain links TRBV4-2 to TRBJ2-7; D is unclear. From germline, CDR1 is LGHNA and CDR2 YNFKEQ. The V end was cut by 1 base, the J end by 5 bases, with 21 bases between. CDR3 length: 17 amino acids. CDR3 loop: CASSQGRSSAGRDEQYF. CDR3 DNA sequence: TGTGCCAGCAGCCAAGGACGGTCGAGCGCCGGTCGGGACGAGCAGTACTTC.